This paragraph reports one T cell receptor (beta chain). No antigen is known for it. MiXCR was run by TCRdb on the reads, yielding one entry per CDR3 protein. The sample records approximately 730,000 distinct CDR3 sequences, around 31% being singletons. The sample originates from a study of T cell repertoires in cytomegalovirus infection. Study-wide points: CMV-specific HLA-C-restricted TCR beta clonotypes dominated the ex vivo response. Identification of carriers of CMV plus the relevant HLA was achieved through cumulative public TCR beta family frequency.

Trimming at V came to 3 bases and at J to 2 bases, leaving 4 bases not matched to a gene. CDR3 length: 16 residues. Looked up from germline, CDR1 is LGHNA and CDR2 is YSLEER. This chain joins TRBV4-3 and TRBJ2-3; TRBD2 aligns across 11 bases. This clonotype was sampled from a human donor in good health (CMV status not recorded). Some clones in this sample may be carry-over from other donors' samples. This specimen consisted of cultured PBMCs, obtained from culture after CMV antigen stimulation. The CDR3 DNA sequence: TGCGCCAGCAGCCACCGGACTAGCGGGTACACAGATACGCAGTATTTT. It specifies CASSHRTSGYTDTQYF.